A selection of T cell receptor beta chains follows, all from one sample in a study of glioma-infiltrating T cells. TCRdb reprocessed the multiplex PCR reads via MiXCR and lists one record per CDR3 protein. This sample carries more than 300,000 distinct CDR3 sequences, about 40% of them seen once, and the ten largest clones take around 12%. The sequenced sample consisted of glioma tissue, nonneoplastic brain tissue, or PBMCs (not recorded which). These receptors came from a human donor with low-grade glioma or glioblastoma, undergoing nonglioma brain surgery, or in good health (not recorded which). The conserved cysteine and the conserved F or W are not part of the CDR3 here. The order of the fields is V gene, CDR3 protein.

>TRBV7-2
ASSQGGTGVSGYT
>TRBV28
ASSLYGTGGTGTQY
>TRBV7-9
ASSLRTPSGNTIY
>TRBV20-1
SAPGQGSGYEQY
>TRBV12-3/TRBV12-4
ASSLRQAGGGYT
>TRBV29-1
SVEKMTSGRVQGSTDTQY
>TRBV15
ATSRDAGAYVYGYT
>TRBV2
ASTTGYGTEAF
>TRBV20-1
SAPGLAGFSEQY
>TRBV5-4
ASSTRDNYGYT
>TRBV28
ASSSTGQAF
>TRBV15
ATSRELAGEYYNEQF
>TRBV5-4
ASSASLPLAGNEQF
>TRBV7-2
ASSLAGQYNEQF
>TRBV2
ASSGDRGTDTQY
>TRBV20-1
SARVKGEGVWTQY
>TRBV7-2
ASSLRGSLKETQY
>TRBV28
ASSHDGLAGGSTQY